This is a list of T cell receptor beta chains from one sample in a study of blood T cell repertoires in COVID-19. TCRdb keeps only in-frame clones here, not all; method: immunoSEQ multiplex PCR. Here the sample spans about 88,000 clones, more than 90% being singletons. Sequenced sample: peripheral blood. The receptors were gathered from a man between 60 and 75 years old with acute or convalescent COVID-19. Each CDR3 is given with its conserved first and last residue. A D gene is named only where the DNA matches it firmly.

cdr3_aa cdr3_nt j_call v_call d_call
CASSYKLAGEGYEQYF TGTGCCAGCAGCTACAAACTAGCGGGAGAGGGCTACGAGCAGTACTTC TRBJ2-7 TRBV6-5 TRBD2
CASSSLTETGGGRGTQYF TGCGCCAGCAGCTCGCTAACAGAAACAGGGGGGGGTCGGGGAACCCAGTACTTC TRBJ2-5 TRBV5-1 NA
CASSPHPRTSGIGDTQYF TGTGCCAGCAGCCCCCACCCTCGGACTAGCGGGATCGGGGATACGCAGTATTTT TRBJ2-3 TRBV3-1/TRBV3-2 TRBD2
CASRGVGRGNQPQHF TGTGCCAGCAGGGGAGTGGGCAGGGGGAATCAGCCCCAGCATTTT TRBJ1-5 TRBV28 TRBD1
CASSYFEGDTQYF TGTGCCAGCAGTTACTTCGAGGGAGATACGCAGTATTTT TRBJ2-3 TRBV6-5 NA
CASSLTSGGLTDTQYF TGTGCCAGCAGCTTGACTAGCGGGGGCCTCACAGATACGCAGTATTTT TRBJ2-3 TRBV5-6 TRBD2
CASSLEPGTSGMENEQYF TGTGCCAGCAGCCTCGAACCCGGGACTAGCGGGATGGAAAACGAGCAGTACTTC TRBJ2-7 TRBV5-4 TRBD2
CASSRDRGQGNEQFF TGTGCCAGCAGCAGGGACAGGGGGCAGGGAAATGAGCAGTTCTTC TRBJ2-1 TRBV6-5 TRBD1
CASSPLMLAGEHNEQFF TGTGCCAGCTCACCACTTATGCTAGCGGGAGAACACAATGAGCAGTTCTTC TRBJ2-1 TRBV18 TRBD2
CASSQSGDYYGYTF TGTGCCAGTAGTCAGTCGGGGGACTACTATGGCTACACCTTC TRBJ1-2 TRBV19 NA
CASSPIITGDEQFF TGCGCCAGCAGCCCAATAATTACGGGGGATGAGCAGTTCTTC TRBJ2-1 TRBV4-1 NA
CASSSGDSPDVGYTF TGTGCCAGTAGCTCTGGTGACAGTCCCGATGTCGGCTACACCTTC TRBJ1-2 TRBV19 NA
CARSASGSFPTREQYF TGTGCCAGAAGTGCTAGCGGGAGTTTTCCTACTCGGGAGCAGTACTTC TRBJ2-7 TRBV5-3 TRBD2
CASSLLAVSYEQYF TGTGCCAGCAGCTTGCTAGCGGTCTCCTACGAGCAGTACTTC TRBJ2-7 TRBV11-2 TRBD2
CASSLDRASGGNEQFF TGTGCCAGCAGCTTAGATAGGGCTAGCGGGGGAAATGAGCAGTTCTTC TRBJ2-1 TRBV7-6 TRBD2
CASSLEGQGWSEQFF TGCGCCAGCAGCTTGGAGGGACAGGGGTGGAGTGAGCAGTTCTTC TRBJ2-1 TRBV5-1 TRBD1
CASSLAHSTGELFF TGTGCCAGCAGCTTAGCTCACAGCACCGGGGAGCTGTTTTTT TRBJ2-2 TRBV7-9 NA
CASSVAMTNTEAFF TGTGCCAGCAGCGTAGCTATGACTAACACTGAAGCTTTCTTT TRBJ1-1 TRBV9 NA
CASSWGQGGEQYF TGTGCCAGCAGTTGGGGACAGGGGGGCGAGCAGTACTTC TRBJ2-7 TRBV27 TRBD1